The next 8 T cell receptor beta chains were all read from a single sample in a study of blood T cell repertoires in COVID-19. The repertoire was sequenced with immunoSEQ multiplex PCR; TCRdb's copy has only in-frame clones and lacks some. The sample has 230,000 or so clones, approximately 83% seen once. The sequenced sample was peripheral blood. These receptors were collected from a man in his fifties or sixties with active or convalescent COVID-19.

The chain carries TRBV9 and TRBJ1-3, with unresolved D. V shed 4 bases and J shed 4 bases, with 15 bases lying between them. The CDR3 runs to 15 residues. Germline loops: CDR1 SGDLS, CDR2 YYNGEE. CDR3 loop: CASSPLSGSGNTIYF. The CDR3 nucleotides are TGTGCCAGCAGCCCACTGTCCGGGTCGGGAAACACCATATATTTT.

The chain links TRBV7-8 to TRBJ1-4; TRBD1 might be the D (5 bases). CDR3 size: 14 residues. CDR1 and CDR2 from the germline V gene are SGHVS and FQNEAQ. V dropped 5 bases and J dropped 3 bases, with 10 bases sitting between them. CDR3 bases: TGTGCCAGCAGCCAGACAGAGCCTAATGAAAAACTGTTTTTT. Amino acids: CASSQTEPNEKLFF.

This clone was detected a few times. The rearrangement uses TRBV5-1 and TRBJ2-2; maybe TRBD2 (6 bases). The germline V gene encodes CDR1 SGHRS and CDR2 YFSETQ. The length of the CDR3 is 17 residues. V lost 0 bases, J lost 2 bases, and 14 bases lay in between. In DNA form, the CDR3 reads TGCGCCAGCAGCTTGGAACCACCGGGGGATAACACCGGGGAGCTGTTTTTT. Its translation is CASSLEPPGDNTGELFF.

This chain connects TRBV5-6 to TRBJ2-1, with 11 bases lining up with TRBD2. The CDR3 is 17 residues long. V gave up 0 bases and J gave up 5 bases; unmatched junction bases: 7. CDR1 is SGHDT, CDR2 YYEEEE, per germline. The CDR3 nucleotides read TGTGCCAGCAGCTTGGTTCTTACTAGCGGGGGCGACAATGAGCAGTTCTTC. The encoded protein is CASSLVLTSGGDNEQFF.

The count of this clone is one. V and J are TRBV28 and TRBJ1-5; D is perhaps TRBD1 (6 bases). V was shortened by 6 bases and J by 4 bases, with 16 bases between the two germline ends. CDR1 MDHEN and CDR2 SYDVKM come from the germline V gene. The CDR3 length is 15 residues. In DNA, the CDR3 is TGTGCCAGCAGCACCGGGACAATTCGAAATCAGCCCCAGCATTTT. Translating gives CASSTGTIRNQPQHF. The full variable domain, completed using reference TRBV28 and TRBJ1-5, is DVKVTQSSRYLVKRTGEKVFLECVQDMDHENMFWYRQDPGLGLRLIYFSYDVKMKEKGDIPEGYSVSREKKERFSLILESASTNQTSMYLCASSTGTIRNQPQHFGDGTRLSIL.

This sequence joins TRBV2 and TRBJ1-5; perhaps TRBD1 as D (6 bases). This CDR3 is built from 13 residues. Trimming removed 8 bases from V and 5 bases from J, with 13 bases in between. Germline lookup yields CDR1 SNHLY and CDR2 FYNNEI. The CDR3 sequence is CASLRDIDQPQHF. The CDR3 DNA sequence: TGTGCCAGCCTCCGGGACATAGATCAGCCCCAGCATTTT.

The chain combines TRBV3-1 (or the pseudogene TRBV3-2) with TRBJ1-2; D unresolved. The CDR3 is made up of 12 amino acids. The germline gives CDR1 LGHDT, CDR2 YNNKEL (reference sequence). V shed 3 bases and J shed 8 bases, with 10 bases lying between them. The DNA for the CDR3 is TGTGCCAGCAGCCACGAACTTTGGGGCTACACCTTC. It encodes CASSHELWGYTF.

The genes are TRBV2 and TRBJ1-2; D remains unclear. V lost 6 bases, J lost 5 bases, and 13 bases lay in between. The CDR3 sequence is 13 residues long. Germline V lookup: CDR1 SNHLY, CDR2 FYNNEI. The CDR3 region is CASSQGSQYGYTF. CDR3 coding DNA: TGTGCCAGCAGCCAAGGGAGTCAGTATGGCTACACCTTC.